Listed below are T cell receptor beta chains from one sample, sequenced in a study of T cells expressing NK-cell markers. After re-calling the 5' RACE reads, TCRdb lists one entry per CDR3 protein, DNA absent. This sample's table has 550,000 or so distinct CDR3 sequences. The sequenced sample was blood T cells: a sorted CD56 or NKG2C T cell subset, CD4+ or CD8+ T cells, or bulk PBMC T cells (not recorded which). The receptors were sampled from a young man in good health. Both conserved end residues are part of each CDR3. Fields, in order: J gene, V gene, CDR3 protein.

>TRBJ2-1|TRBV5-1
CASSLEEAEQFF
>TRBJ2-5|TRBV7-9
CASSLVRGLGQETQYF
>TRBJ1-2|TRBV28
CASRPGTKEGYTF
>TRBJ1-1|TRBV5-1
CASSWGDISMNTEAFF
>TRBJ2-3|TRBV7-9
CASSLRDRGVGTQYF
>TRBJ2-3|TRBV29-1
CSVEDTITGVRTDTQYF
>TRBJ2-1|TRBV20-1
CSARDLASGYNEQFF
>TRBJ2-1|TRBV6-8
CASSYGLAVSSYNEQFF
>TRBJ2-1|TRBV6-2/TRBV6-3
CASIGEREYTYNEQFF
>TRBJ1-1|TRBV20-1
CSARDLGQPTEAFF
>TRBJ1-1|TRBV20-1
CSARDATKGAGTEAFF
>TRBJ1-2|TRBV12-3/TRBV12-4
CASSLGQISYGYTF
>TRBJ2-1|TRBV7-8
CASSLGRSGAWNEQFF
>TRBJ2-5|TRBV5-5
CASSLSWTGETQYF
>TRBJ1-6|TRBV6-4
CASRNMGTGGGWSNSPLHF
>TRBJ2-5|TRBV6-2/TRBV6-3
CASSYPGLATKETQYF
>TRBJ2-2|TRBV29-1
CSVELLSTNTGELFF
>TRBJ2-1|TRBV11-3
CASSLGGGTSGSEQFF
>TRBJ1-1|TRBV2
CASTEGGFTEAFF
>TRBJ1-6|TRBV7-9
CASSLSDSPLHF
>TRBJ1-3|TRBV7-8
CASSLGVTGSGNTIYF
>TRBJ2-3|TRBV12-3/TRBV12-4
CAGATSIADTQYF
>TRBJ2-3|TRBV6-1
CASIPQAGRLPDTQYF
>TRBJ2-1|TRBV6-2/TRBV6-3
CASSSEGGRNNEQFF
>TRBJ1-1|TRBV19
CASNRGQVTEAFF
>TRBJ2-1|TRBV4-3
CASSQESSGSMGEQFF
>TRBJ2-7|TRBV7-8
CASSLQGQGFPEEYF
>TRBJ2-2|TRBV10-3
CAISGEWNTGELFF
>TRBJ2-2|TRBV7-3
CASSFLGERTGELFF
>TRBJ1-4|TRBV15
CATSRQGANEKLFF
>TRBJ2-4|TRBV19
CASSNPTGTRNIQYF
>TRBJ2-5|TRBV4-1
CASRQGFLETQYF
>TRBJ2-4|TRBV7-8
CASSLAHFGGLKNIQYF
>TRBJ2-3|TRBV29-1
CSAKGDSSSTDTQYF
>TRBJ2-7|TRBV5-1
CASSLGQGQATYEQYF
>TRBJ1-2|TRBV7-2
CASSLAEIPRGYTF
>TRBJ2-1|TRBV6-1
CALEGGQGGDEQFF
>TRBJ1-6|TRBV29-1
CSALVDSPYSPLHF
>TRBJ2-2|TRBV12-3/TRBV12-4
CASKDIGGELFF
>TRBJ2-4|TRBV20-1
CSAPPTGPKNIQYF
>TRBJ2-1|TRBV6-5
CASSSGAGAGYNEQFF
>TRBJ2-1|TRBV15
CATGAIQGNEQFF
>TRBJ1-1|TRBV24-1
CATTAGGERTEAFF
>TRBJ2-3|TRBV11-2
CASRQGGADTQYF
>TRBJ2-3|TRBV11-2
CASSLKIGGTQYF
>TRBJ1-4|TRBV7-9
CASSSTREGTNEKLFF
>TRBJ2-7|TRBV12-3/TRBV12-4
CASSLVGGVREQYF
>TRBJ2-7|TRBV6-2/TRBV6-3
CASREEDRPSYEQYF
>TRBJ2-1|TRBV11-2
CASSFFSRDNEQFF
>TRBJ1-1|TRBV9
CASSLNGQGAFF
>TRBJ2-4|TRBV19
CASSIVDRRNIQYF
>TRBJ2-7|TRBV12-3/TRBV12-4
CASTPGLARTSYEQYF
>TRBJ2-1|TRBV5-1
CASSTLAGGLNEQFF
>TRBJ2-5|TRBV12-3/TRBV12-4
CASRGTGYQETQYF
>TRBJ2-3|TRBV6-2/TRBV6-3
CASSRRGTDTQYF
>TRBJ1-5|TRBV6-2/TRBV6-3
CASEGSRPNQPQHF
>TRBJ2-1|TRBV14
CASSPEGGREQFF
>TRBJ2-3|TRBV7-8
CASSLAGGASTDTQYF
>TRBJ2-1|TRBV20-1
CSARGYIMKNEQFF
>TRBJ1-6|TRBV7-9
CASSLSGRSSYNSPLHF